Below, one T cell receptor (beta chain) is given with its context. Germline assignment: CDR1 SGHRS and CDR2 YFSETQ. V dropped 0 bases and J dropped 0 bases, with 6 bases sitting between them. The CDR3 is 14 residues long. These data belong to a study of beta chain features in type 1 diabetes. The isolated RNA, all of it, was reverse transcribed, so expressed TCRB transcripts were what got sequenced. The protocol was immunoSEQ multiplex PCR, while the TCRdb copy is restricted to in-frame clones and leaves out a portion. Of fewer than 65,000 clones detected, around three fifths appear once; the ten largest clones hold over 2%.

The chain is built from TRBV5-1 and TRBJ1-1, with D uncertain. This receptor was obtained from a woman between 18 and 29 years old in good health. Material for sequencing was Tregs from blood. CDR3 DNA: TGCGCCAGCAGCTTGGACGGGGTGAACACTGAAGCTTTCTTT. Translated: CASSLDGVNTEAFF.